The 25 T cell receptor beta chains in this list originate from one sample, sequenced in a study of response to subunit inactivated influenza vaccine. TCRdb ran MiXCR on the RT-PCR reads and lists one entry per CDR3 protein. The sample carries 600,000 to 850,000 distinct CDR3 sequences, 14% recorded once. The material sequenced was PBMCs from blood, taken around 14 days before vaccination. Receptors originate from a man between 45 and 60 years old who received an inactivated influenza vaccine.

This clonotype was observed a handful of times. The V gene is TRBV21-1, the J gene TRBJ1-2. TRBV21-1 is classified as a pseudogene. This CDR3 is built from 13 residues. The CDR3 DNA sequence: TGTGCCAGCAGCAAAAGTGGGTGTGATGGCTACACCTTC. Its protein product is CASSKSGCDGYTF.

The chain combines TRBV9 with TRBJ2-1; a possible D gene is TRBD2 (6 bases). The CDR3 sequence is 14 residues long. CDR1 SGDLS and CDR2 YYNGEE come from the germline V gene. Trimming pared 0 bases from V and 9 bases from J, leaving 13 bases between. The CDR3 sequence is CASSVGGVAGEQFF. CDR3 nucleotides: TGTGCCAGCAGCGTAGGCGGGGTAGCCGGTGAGCAGTTCTTC.

This sequence joins TRBV20-1 and TRBJ1-6; D not resolved. The CDR3 consists of 14 residues. In germline, CDR1 is DFQATT, CDR2 SNEGSKA (reference sequence). The germline V and J ends were trimmed by 6 bases and 6 bases, with 15 bases remaining between them. DNA of the CDR3: TGCAGTGCCTGGGAGGGATCTCGTAATTCACCCCTCCACTTT. Protein: CSAWEGSRNSPLHF.

The chain is built from TRBV24-1 and TRBJ2-6; D ambiguous. CDR3 size: 17 residues. Per germline, CDR1 KGHDR and CDR2 SFDVKD. Trimming left V 3 bases short and J 0 bases short, with 11 bases between. The CDR3 is CATSDPSGPSGANVLTF. The CDR3 DNA is TGTGCCACCAGTGATCCCTCTGGACCCTCTGGGGCCAACGTCCTGACTTTC.

This sequence joins TRBV6-5 and TRBJ1-6, with unresolved D. The CDR3 runs 12 residues. V gave up 4 bases and J gave up 9 bases, with 7 bases separating them. Germline V lookup: CDR1 MNHEY, CDR2 SVGAGI. The CDR3 reads CASSFGPSPLHF. CDR3 in DNA: TGTGCCAGCAGTTTCGGACCTTCACCCCTCCACTTT.

The genes are TRBV28 and TRBJ2-1, with D possibly TRBD2 on 6 matching bases. With 5 bases removed from V and 3 bases from J, the gap between germline ends came to 11 bases. The CDR3 is 14 amino acids. Germline loops: CDR1 MDHEN, CDR2 SYDVKM. The CDR3 loop reads CASSISGLYNEQFF. The CDR3 DNA reads TGTGCCAGCAGTATTAGCGGCCTCTACAATGAGCAGTTCTTC. Supplemented by reference TRBV28 and TRBJ2-1, the full variable domain reads DVKVTQSSRYLVKRTGEKVFLECVQDMDHENMFWYRQDPGLGLRLIYFSYDVKMKEKGDIPEGYSVSREKKERFSLILESASTNQTSMYLCASSISGLYNEQFFGPGTRLTVL.

This clonotype was picked up a small number of times. The J gene is TRBJ2-2, the V gene TRBV3-1, with unresolved D. The germline CDR1 and CDR2 sequences are LGHDT and YNNKEL (reference sequence). The V end lost 4 bases, the J end lost 6 bases, and 12 bases lay between the germline ends. This CDR3 is built from 14 residues. The CDR3 region is CASSLRLQPGELFF. CDR3 coding DNA: TGTGCCAGCAGCCTAAGGTTACAACCCGGGGAGCTGTTTTTT.

As to this clonotype: The junction departs from germline at one end; a sequencing error may be responsible. The V gene is TRBV10-3, the J gene TRBJ2-7; D perhaps matches TRBD2 (6 bases). CDR3 length equals 13 residues. CDR1 is ENHRY and CDR2 is SYGVKD in the germline V gene. CDR3 bases: TGTGCCATCGGGGCGGGGCACTCCCACGAGCAGTACTTC. The encoded protein is CAIGAGHSHEQYF.

This clonotype was counted only a few times. The chain carries TRBV4-3 and TRBJ1-1, with D perhaps matching TRBD1 (5 bases). The CDR3 is 16 residues long. Trimming shortened V by 4 bases and J by 4 bases, and 19 bases separated the two germline ends. Germline CDR1 is LGHNA and CDR2 is YSLEER. The CDR3 DNA is TGCGCCAGCAGCCTTTCAGGGCGGAACCTACCCACTGAAGCTTTCTTT. Translated, it gives CASSLSGRNLPTEAFF.

This chain uses TRBV3-1 with TRBJ2-1; 10 bases line up with TRBD2. Losses at the gene ends were 3 bases for V and 4 bases for J; bases not matched to a gene: 15. Germline CDR1 is LGHDT and CDR2 is YNNKEL (reference sequence). The CDR3 contains 19 residues. DNA for the CDR3: TGTGCCAGCAGCCACGACCTATCGACTTCAGCGGGGGGGTACAATGAGCAGTTCTTC. Protein product: CASSHDLSTSAGGYNEQFF.

This clonotype showed up just a few times. V is TRBV4-1 and J is TRBJ1-5, with 12 bases lining up with TRBD1. This CDR3 is 15 amino acids long. CDR1 MGHRA and CDR2 YSYEKL come from the germline V gene. Germline trimming cut 8 bases from V and 6 bases from J; bases unmatched to any gene: 8. The CDR3 nucleotides are TGCGCCAGCGGCCCGGGACAGGGGGCAGGTCAGCCCCAGCATTTT. It yields the protein CASGPGQGAGQPQHF.

This chain links TRBV5-1 with TRBJ2-1, with 7 bases identical to TRBD1. Looked up from germline, CDR1 is SGHRS and CDR2 is YFSETQ. Trimming took 2 bases from V and 6 from J; bases not matched to a gene: 5. This CDR3 is built from 14 residues. CDR3: CASSLRGLGNEQFF. DNA for the CDR3: TGCGCCAGCAGCTTAAGGGGGCTTGGCAATGAGCAGTTCTTC.

In this sample, this clonotype turned up a few times. The rearrangement joins TRBV12-3 or TRBV12-4 to TRBJ2-7; possibly TRBD1 or TRBD2 for D (5 bases each). The germline V and J ends were trimmed by 6 bases and 5 bases, with 17 bases remaining between them. The CDR3 is made up of 14 amino acids. CDR3 amino acids: CASSKGRLLHEQYF. Here the CDR3 DNA reads TGTGCCAGCAGCAAGGGACGCCTCCTCCACGAGCAGTACTTC.

This clonotype was observed a handful of times. The rearrangement links TRBV5-5 to TRBJ1-6; the match to TRBD1 covers 7 bases. CDR1 and CDR2 (germline): SGHKS, YYEKEE (reference sequence). V trimming: 0 bases; J trimming: 4 bases; junction bases outside the gene matches: 10. CDR3 length equals 18 residues. CDR3 amino acids: CASSLGQGGTTYNSPLHF. As DNA, the CDR3 is TGTGCCAGCAGCTTGGGCCAGGGGGGCACCACATATAATTCACCCCTCCACTTT.

The gene calls are TRBV3-1 and TRBJ1-2, with a weak D call TRBD1 (6 bases). Germline CDR1 is LGHDT and CDR2 is YNNKEL (reference sequence). Trimming pared 0 bases from V and 3 bases from J, leaving 11 bases between. The CDR3 runs 15 residues. The CDR3 reads CASSQDPAGDYGYTF. The CDR3 nucleotides read TGTGCCAGCAGCCAAGATCCGGCAGGGGACTATGGCTACACCTTC.

The J gene is TRBJ2-1, the V gene TRBV19; TRBD1 matches 7 bases. This CDR3 is 16 amino acids long. CDR1 is LNHDA and CDR2 is SQIVND in the germline V gene (reference sequence). Unmatched junction bases numbered 6, after V lost 3 bases and J lost 1 base. For the CDR3, the DNA is TGTGCCAGTAGTATCTGGGGGACAGTTTCCTACAATGAGCAGTTCTTC. This sequence encodes CASSIWGTVSYNEQFF.

The V gene is TRBV6-5, the J gene TRBJ1-5; 7 bases map to TRBD1. The CDR3 has 15 amino acids. Germline V lookup: CDR1 MNHEY, CDR2 SVGAGI. J was trimmed by 4 bases and V by 2 bases; bases with no gene match: 5. CDR3 bases: TGTGCCAGCAGTTACGTCCCAGGGGGGAATCAGCCCCAGCATTTT. This codes for CASSYVPGGNQPQHF.

V and J are TRBV29-1 and TRBJ2-3; TRBD1 matches at 8 bases. Per germline, CDR1 SQVTM and CDR2 ANQGSEA. This CDR3 comprises 13 residues. V shed 5 bases, J shed 4 bases, and the junction held 5 bases outside the gene matches. CDR3 DNA sequence: TGCAGCGTTCCGGACAGGGTAGCAGATACGCAGTATTTT. This sequence encodes CSVPDRVADTQYF.

V usage is TRBV5-1 and J usage is TRBJ1-1; TRBD1 aligns across 10 bases. This CDR3 is built from 18 residues. V shed 4 bases and J 0 bases; nucleotides not matched to a gene: 12. Germline V CDR1 and CDR2: SGHRS, YFSETQ. This chain's CDR3 is CASSPRTGGYSMNTEAFF. For the CDR3, the DNA is TGCGCCAGCAGCCCGAGGACAGGGGGTTACTCCATGAACACTGAAGCTTTCTTT.

The genes are TRBV20-1 and TRBJ2-1; D not certain. The V end was cut by 3 bases, the J end by 2 bases, with 8 bases between. The CDR3 loop spans 13 amino acids. In germline, CDR1 is DFQATT, CDR2 SNEGSKA (reference sequence). CDR3 loop: CSASPGPYNEQFF. The DNA of the CDR3 is TGCAGTGCTAGTCCGGGTCCCTACAATGAGCAGTTCTTC.

This chain uses TRBV20-1 with TRBJ1-1; the match to TRBD1 covers 7 bases. With 1 base clipped from V and 0 bases from J, the junction kept 5 bases outside the gene matches. The germline V gene has CDR1 DFQATT and CDR2 SNEGSKA (reference sequence). The CDR3 has 15 amino acids. CDR3 residues: CSARGQGQLNTEAFF. The CDR3 DNA is TGCAGTGCTAGAGGACAGGGACAATTGAACACTGAAGCTTTCTTT.

The table lists this clonotype with a few counts. This chain joins TRBV11-2 and TRBJ2-6, with D possibly being TRBD1 (5 bases). This CDR3 spans 20 amino acids. CDR1 is SGHAT, CDR2 FQNNGV, per germline. The V end was cut by 4 bases, the J end by 0 bases, with 22 bases between. The CDR3 region has the DNA TGTGCCAGCAGCTACGCACTTCGACAGACCCCCATCTCTGGGGCCAACGTCCTGACTTTC. Translating it yields CASSYALRQTPISGANVLTF.

The chain combines TRBV5-1 with TRBJ2-1; 8 bases line up with TRBD2. CDR1 is SGHRS, CDR2 YFSETQ, per germline. The CDR3 extends over 15 amino acids. The ends lost 4 bases at V and 7 bases at J; junction bases unmatched: 10. CDR3 amino acids: CASSPAREGRNEQFF. The CDR3, as DNA: TGCGCCAGCAGCCCCGCCCGGGAGGGCCGGAATGAGCAGTTCTTC.

The V call is TRBV27, the J call TRBJ2-2; a weak D match, TRBD2 (5 bases). The V gene lost 2 bases and the J gene lost 3 bases, with 10 bases spanning the gap. Germline-derived CDR1 and CDR2 are MNHEY and SMNVEV (reference sequence). This CDR3 is built from 15 residues. Here the CDR3 reads CASSLRPGYTGELFF. CDR3 DNA: TGTGCCAGCAGTTTAAGGCCGGGGTACACCGGGGAGCTGTTTTTT.

The J gene is TRBJ2-3, the V gene TRBV19; 9 bases are shared with TRBD1. With 4 bases clipped from V and 9 bases from J, the junction kept 2 bases outside the gene matches. The CDR3 has 12 residues. Germline CDR1 reads LNHDA; CDR2 reads SQIVND (reference sequence). The CDR3 reads CASSSDRGTQYF. For the CDR3, the DNA is TGTGCCAGTAGTAGCGACAGGGGGACGCAGTATTTT.